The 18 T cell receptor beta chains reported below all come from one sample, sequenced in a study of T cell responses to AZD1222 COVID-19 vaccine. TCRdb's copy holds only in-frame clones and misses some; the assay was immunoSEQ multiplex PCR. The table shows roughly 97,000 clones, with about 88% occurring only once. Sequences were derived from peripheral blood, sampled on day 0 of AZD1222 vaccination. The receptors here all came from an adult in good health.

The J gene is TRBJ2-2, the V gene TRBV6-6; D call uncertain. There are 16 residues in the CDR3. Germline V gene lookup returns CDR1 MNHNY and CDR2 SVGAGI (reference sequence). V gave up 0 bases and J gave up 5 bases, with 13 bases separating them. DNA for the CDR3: TGTGCCAGCAGTTACTCGAAGAACGGAGAAACCGGGGAGCTGTTTTTT. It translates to CASSYSKNGETGELFF.

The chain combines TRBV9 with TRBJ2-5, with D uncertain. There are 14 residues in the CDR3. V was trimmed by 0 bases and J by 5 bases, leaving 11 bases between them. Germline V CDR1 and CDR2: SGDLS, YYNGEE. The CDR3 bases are TGTGCCAGCAGCGTAGACAGCTTCGAGGAGACCCAGTACTTC. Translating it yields CASSVDSFEETQYF. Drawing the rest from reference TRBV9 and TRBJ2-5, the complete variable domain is DSGVTQTPKHLITATGQRVTLRCSPRSGDLSVYWYQQSLDQGLQFLIQYYNGEERAKGNILERFSAQQFPDLHSELNLSSLELGDSALYFCASSVDSFEETQYFGPGTRLLVL.

CDR3: CASSYTPGYEQYF. Written as DNA, the CDR3 is TGTGCCAGCAGTTACACCCCTGGGTACGAGCAGTACTTC. This sequence joins TRBV6-2 or TRBV6-3 and TRBJ2-7; the D is unclear. The CDR3 extends over 13 amino acids. V dropped 2 bases and J dropped 4 bases, with 9 bases sitting between them. The V gene's germline CDR1 is MNHEY and CDR2 SVGEGT.

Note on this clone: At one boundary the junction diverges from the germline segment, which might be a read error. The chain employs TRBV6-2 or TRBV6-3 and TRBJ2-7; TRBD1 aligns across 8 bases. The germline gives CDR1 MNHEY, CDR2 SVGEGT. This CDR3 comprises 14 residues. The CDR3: CASSYSGQVYEQYF. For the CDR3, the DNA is TGTGCCAGCAGCTACTCGGGACAGGTCTACGAGCAGTACTTC.

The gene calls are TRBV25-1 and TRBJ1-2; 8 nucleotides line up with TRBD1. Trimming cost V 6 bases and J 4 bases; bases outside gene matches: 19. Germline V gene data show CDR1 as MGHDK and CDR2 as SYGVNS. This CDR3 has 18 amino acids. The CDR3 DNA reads TGTGCCAGCAGCGACGTGCAAAGCCGGACAGGGCATCTCTATGGCTACACCTTC. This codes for CASSDVQSRTGHLYGYTF.

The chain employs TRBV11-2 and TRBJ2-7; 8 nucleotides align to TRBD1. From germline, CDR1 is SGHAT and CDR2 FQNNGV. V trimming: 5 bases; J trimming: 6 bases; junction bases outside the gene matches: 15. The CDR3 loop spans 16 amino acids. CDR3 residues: CASSRQGQGIRAEQYF. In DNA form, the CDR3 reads TGTGCCAGCAGCAGGCAAGGACAGGGAATAAGGGCCGAGCAGTACTTC.

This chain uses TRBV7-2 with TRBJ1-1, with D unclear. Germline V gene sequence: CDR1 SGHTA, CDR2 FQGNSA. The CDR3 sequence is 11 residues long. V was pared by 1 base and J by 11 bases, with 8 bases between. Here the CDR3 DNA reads TGTGCCAGCAGCTTAGGACGGGGTGCTTTCTTT. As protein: CASSLGRGAFF.

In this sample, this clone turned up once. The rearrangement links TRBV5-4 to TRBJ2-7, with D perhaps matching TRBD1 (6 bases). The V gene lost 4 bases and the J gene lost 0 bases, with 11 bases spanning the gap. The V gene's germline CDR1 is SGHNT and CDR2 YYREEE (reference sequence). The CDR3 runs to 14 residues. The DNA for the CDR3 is TGTGCCAGCAGCACAAGGGACAACTCCTACGAGCAGTACTTC. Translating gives CASSTRDNSYEQYF.

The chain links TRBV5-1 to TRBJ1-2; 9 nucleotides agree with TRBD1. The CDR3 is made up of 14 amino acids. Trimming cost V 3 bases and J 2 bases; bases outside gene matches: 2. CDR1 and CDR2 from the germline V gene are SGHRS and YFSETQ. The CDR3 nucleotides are TGCGCCAGCAGCTGGGGACAGGGCAACTATGGCTACACCTTC. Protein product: CASSWGQGNYGYTF.

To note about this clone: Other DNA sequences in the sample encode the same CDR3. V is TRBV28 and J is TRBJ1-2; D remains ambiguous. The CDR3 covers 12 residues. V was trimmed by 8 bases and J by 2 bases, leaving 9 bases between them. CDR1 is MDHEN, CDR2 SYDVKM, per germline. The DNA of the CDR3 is TGTGCCAGCGTCGGAGCCAACTATGGCTACACCTTC. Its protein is CASVGANYGYTF.

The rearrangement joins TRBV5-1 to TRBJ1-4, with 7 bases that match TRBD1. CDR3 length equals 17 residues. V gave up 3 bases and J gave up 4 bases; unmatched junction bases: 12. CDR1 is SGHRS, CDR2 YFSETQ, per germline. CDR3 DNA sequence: TGCGCCAGCAGCTCTGGGACAGACGTATCAAGTAATGAAAAACTGTTTTTT. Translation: CASSSGTDVSSNEKLFF.

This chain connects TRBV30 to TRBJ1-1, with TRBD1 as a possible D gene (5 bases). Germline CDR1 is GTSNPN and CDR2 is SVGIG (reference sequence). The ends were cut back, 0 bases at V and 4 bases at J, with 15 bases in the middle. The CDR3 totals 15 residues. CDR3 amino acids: CAWSVLRGPGTEAFF. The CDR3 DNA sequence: TGTGCCTGGAGTGTACTGAGGGGCCCGGGCACTGAAGCTTTCTTT.

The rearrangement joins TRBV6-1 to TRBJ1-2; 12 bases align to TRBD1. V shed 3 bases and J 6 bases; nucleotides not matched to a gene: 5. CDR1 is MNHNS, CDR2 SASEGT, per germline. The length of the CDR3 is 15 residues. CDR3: CASSDRDRGRDGYTF. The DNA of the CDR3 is TGTGCCAGCAGTGACCGGGACAGGGGGCGGGATGGCTACACCTTC.

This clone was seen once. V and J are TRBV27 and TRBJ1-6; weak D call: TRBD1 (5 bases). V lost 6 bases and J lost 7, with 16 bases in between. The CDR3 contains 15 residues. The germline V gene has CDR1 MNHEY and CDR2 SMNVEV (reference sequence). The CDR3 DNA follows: TGTGCCAGCAGGTGGGGACGGAAATTAAATTCACCCCTCCACTTT. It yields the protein CASRWGRKLNSPLHF.

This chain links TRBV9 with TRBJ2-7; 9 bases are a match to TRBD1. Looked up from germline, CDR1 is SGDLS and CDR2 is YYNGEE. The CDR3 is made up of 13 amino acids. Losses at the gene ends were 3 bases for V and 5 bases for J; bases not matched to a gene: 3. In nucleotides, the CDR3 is TGTGCCAGCAGCGCTTGGACAGGGGACGAGCAGTACTTC. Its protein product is CASSAWTGDEQYF.

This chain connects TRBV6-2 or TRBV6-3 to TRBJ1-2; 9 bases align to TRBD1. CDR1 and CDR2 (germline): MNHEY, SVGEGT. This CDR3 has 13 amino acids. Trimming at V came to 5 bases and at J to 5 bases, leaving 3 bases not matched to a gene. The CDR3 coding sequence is TGTGCCAGCAGTGCCGGACAGGGGTATGGCTACACCTTC. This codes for CASSAGQGYGYTF.

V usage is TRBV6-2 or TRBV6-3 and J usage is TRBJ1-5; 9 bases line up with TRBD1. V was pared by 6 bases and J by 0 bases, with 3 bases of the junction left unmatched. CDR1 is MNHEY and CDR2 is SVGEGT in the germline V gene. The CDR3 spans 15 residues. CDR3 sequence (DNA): TGTGCCAGCAGCGGACAGGGGTATAGCAATCAGCCCCAGCATTTT. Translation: CASSGQGYSNQPQHF.

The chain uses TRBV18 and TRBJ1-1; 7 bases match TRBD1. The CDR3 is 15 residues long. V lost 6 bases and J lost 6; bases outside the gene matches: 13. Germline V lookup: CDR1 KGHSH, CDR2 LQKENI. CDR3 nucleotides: TGTGCCAGCTCGCAGACAGGGTGGGACATGGCTGAAGCTTTCTTT. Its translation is CASSQTGWDMAEAFF.